Here is one TCR beta chain with its context. Its antigen is still unknown. The PCR employed 60 Vbeta primers together with 13 Jbeta primers. The protocol was immunoSEQ multiplex PCR, while the TCRdb copy is restricted to in-frame clones and leaves out a portion. Here the sample spans around 200,000 clones, roughly 77% being singletons. V was trimmed by 4 bases and J by 0 bases, leaving 10 bases between them. CDR1 and CDR2 (germline): KGHSH, LQKENI. The CDR3 spans 15 residues. The sample originates from a study of cytomegalovirus exposure and HLA in healthy donors. Broader study findings: Analysis performed later found more than 15,000 TCR beta sequences associated with HLA alleles at 0.05 false discovery rate. Reports indicated that the classifier achieved high specificity and sensitivity in diagnosing cytomegalovirus status. Researchers had no immune exposure information except CMV serostatus available.

The TCR sequence derives from a man aged 30-40 years in good health and CMV-seropositive. The chain has TRBV18 and TRBJ1-3; tentatively, D is TRBD1 (5 bases). The sequenced sample consisted of PBMCs. The CDR3 DNA follows: TGTGCCAGCTCACAGGACACAAACTCTGGAAACACCATATATTTT. This codes for CASSQDTNSGNTIYF. The whole variable domain, filled in from reference TRBV18 and TRBJ1-3, reads NAGVMQNPRHLVRRRGQEARLRCSPMKGHSHVYWYRQLPEEGLKFMVYLQKENIIDESGMPKERFSAEFPKEGPSILRIQQVVRGDSAAYFCASSQDTNSGNTIYFGEGSWLTVV.